This is a list of T cell receptor beta chains from one sample in a study of cytotoxic CD8 clonotypes in ibrutinib-treated CLL. Sequencing used immunoSEQ multiplex PCR; TCRdb keeps in-frame clones, though not all of them. The sample records hundreds of thousands of clones, roughly 70% being singletons. Sequenced material: PBMCs, taken after 24 months of ibrutinib treatment. The source of these receptors is a human donor with chronic lymphocytic leukemia. CDR3s include the opening cysteine and the closing phenylalanine or tryptophan. Size is stated for part of the rows, as once, few or many counts, or as a class when the clone is expanded.

. | TRBJ1-2 | TRBV28 | CASSLNRRGYTF
few | TRBJ2-3 | TRBV2 | CASSGLAGDEDTQYF
. | TRBJ1-6 | TRBV28 | CASSPRAPSADSPLHF
. | TRBJ2-3 | TRBV29-1 | CSVGPRLTDTQYF
few | TRBJ2-2 | TRBV27 | CASSLGLVDSGELFF
. | TRBJ2-2 | TRBV6-5 | CASRTGSSNTGELFF
. | TRBJ1-1 | TRBV19 | CASSLGQGRYTEAFF
. | TRBJ2-6 | TRBV28 | CASTIRGAGANVLTF
. | TRBJ2-1 | TRBV19 | CASQTSGRVGEQFF
. | TRBJ2-1 | TRBV19 | CASTSGLAGVKQFF
once | TRBJ1-2 | TRBV5-8 | CASSLEGGYGYTF
few | TRBJ2-2 | TRBV5-1 | CASGGGTGNTGELFF
. | TRBJ2-1 | TRBV7-2 | CASSLAVVYDYNEQFF
. | TRBJ2-7 | TRBV28 | CASSWAAYEQYF
. | TRBJ2-3 | TRBV4-2 | CASSQDRPDTQYF
. | TRBJ2-5 | TRBV6-5 | CASSYSGTETQYF
. | TRBJ2-5 | TRBV6-4 | CASSEGPRETQYF
once | TRBJ2-5 | TRBV29-1 | CSIQTSGSFETQYF
. | TRBJ2-7 | TRBV7-9 | CASSSADRGGYEQYF
. | TRBJ1-4 | TRBV9 | CASSPVGWANEKLFF
. | TRBJ2-6 | TRBV27 | CASSPGGPGANVLTF
. | TRBJ1-1 | TRBV6-6 | CASTLTGQARTEAFF